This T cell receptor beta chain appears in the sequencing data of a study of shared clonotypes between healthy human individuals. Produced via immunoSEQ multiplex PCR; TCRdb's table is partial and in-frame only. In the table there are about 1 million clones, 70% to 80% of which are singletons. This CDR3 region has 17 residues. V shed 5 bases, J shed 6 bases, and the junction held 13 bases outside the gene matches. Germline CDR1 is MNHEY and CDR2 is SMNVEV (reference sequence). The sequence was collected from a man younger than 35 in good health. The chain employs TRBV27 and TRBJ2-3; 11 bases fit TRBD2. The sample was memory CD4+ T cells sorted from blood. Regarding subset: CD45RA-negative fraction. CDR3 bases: TGTGCCAGCAGTGGTCTATCTAGCGGGAGGCCCCAGGATACGCAGTATTTT. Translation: CASSGLSSGRPQDTQYF.